This T cell receptor beta chain originates from a study of CD8+ T cells in alopecia areata. cDNA reverse transcribed from extracted RNA served as the sequencing template. Repertoires were generated with immunoSEQ multiplex PCR, while TCRdb's copy carries only in-frame clones and drops some. The data hold roughly 280,000 clones, with around 64% observed a single time. Germline V CDR1 and CDR2: SQVTM, ANQGSEA. Trimming stripped 3 bases from V and 5 bases from J, with 11 bases between. This CDR3 contains 12 residues. Overall study results and limits: A large proportion of expanded lesional clones were detected persisting in scalp and blood during tofacitinib.

Of note for this clone: The antigen is undetermined.

Documented treatment: oral pan-JAK inhibitor, 5-10 mg twice daily. V gene TRBV29-1 combines with J gene TRBJ2-7; D unclear. This TCR came from a human donor with alopecia areata. The sample in question was CD4+ T cells sorted from blood, obtained around week 54, from a patient treated with tofacitinib. CDR3: CSVEFGSHEQYF. The CDR3 coding sequence is TGCAGCGTTGAGTTTGGCAGCCACGAGCAGTACTTC.